This T cell receptor beta chain was observed in a study of early T cells in non-severe SARS-CoV-2 infection. Individual cDNA molecules were tagged with unique molecular identifiers, the study reported. TCRdb reprocessed the 5' RACE reads with MiXCR, giving one entry per CDR3 protein. In the table there are roughly 63,000 distinct CDR3 sequences, 10% to 15% of which are singletons. This clonotype came up many times. Germline V gene lookup returns CDR1 SGHNT and CDR2 YYREEE (reference sequence). The V gene lost 0 bases and the J gene lost 1 base, with 7 bases spanning the gap. This CDR3 is built from 15 residues.

The clonotype comes from an adult who was a healthcare worker with PCR-confirmed SARS-CoV-2 infection or an uninfected control (not recorded which). Source material: whole blood. The gene calls are TRBV5-4 and TRBJ2-2; no clear D. In DNA, the CDR3 is TGTGCCAGCAGCTTGGCGGGCAAGAACACCGGGGAGCTGTTTTTT. Translation gives CASSLAGKNTGELFF.